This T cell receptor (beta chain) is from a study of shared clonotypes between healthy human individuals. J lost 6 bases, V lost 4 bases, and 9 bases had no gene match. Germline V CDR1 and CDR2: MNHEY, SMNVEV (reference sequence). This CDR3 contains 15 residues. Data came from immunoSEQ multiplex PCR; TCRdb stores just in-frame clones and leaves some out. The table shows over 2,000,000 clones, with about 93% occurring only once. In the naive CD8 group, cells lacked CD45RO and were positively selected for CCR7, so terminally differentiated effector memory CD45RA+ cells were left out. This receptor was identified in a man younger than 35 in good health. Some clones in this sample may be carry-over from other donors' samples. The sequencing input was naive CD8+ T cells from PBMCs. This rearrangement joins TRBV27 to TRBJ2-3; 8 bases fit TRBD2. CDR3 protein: CASSSYTGGADTQYF. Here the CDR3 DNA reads TGTGCCAGCAGTTCCTACACGGGAGGGGCGGATACGCAGTATTTT.